These T cell receptor beta chains were read from a single sample in a study of blood T cell repertoires in COVID-19. Clones were read by immunoSEQ multiplex PCR, and TCRdb kept only the in-frame ones, dropping some. The table records 250,000 to 350,000 clones, 80% to 90% of them present only once. The specimen was PBMCs or T cells enriched from blood (not recorded which). The receptor set was obtained from a woman aged 18-29 years who had recovered from COVID-19. Both conserved end residues are part of each CDR3.

>TRBV7-9
CASSATSGQETQYF
>TRBV5-1
CASSLDRGLIGELFF
>TRBV27
CASSPQREGEQFF
>TRBV19
CASRSAGGQGNTEAFF
>TRBV7-3
CASSLTSGGRDTQYF
>TRBV11-2
CASSLGAGAIYEQYF
>TRBV6-5
CASRDRDRNYGYTF
>TRBV2
CASSEALVGVTEAFF
>TRBV5-5
CASSPTAGTGTTYEQYF
>TRBV25-1
CASSERGRGPTEAFF
>TRBV20-1
CSASGAGGIGYTEAFF
>TRBV28
CASSSLGGYTEAFF
>TRBV5-1
CASSLSSGTYNEQFF
>TRBV5-6
CASSLGPAGAGSLVAQFF
>TRBV19
CASTEPGQGVRAEAFF
>TRBV11-3
CASSTTSGSVEQYF
>TRBV6-6
CASSERTGYNEQFF
>TRBV5-1
CASSPGQGAYEQYF
>TRBV9
CASSVSGTEYYEQYF
>TRBV3-1/TRBV3-2
CASSLRTGGQSGNTIYF
>TRBV29-1
CSPWTGGIF
>TRBV15
CATSSYRGYNEQFF
>TRBV13
CASSPAGVGGYTF
>TRBV27
CASRTGEVPYEQYF
>TRBV12-5
CASGLVVTGGRIEAFF
>TRBV28
CASSSIARGPSRNTIYF
>TRBV19
CASSSGASGGKTQYF
>TRBV14
CASSQDLVTGMVRGYTF